This paragraph reports one T cell receptor beta chain. This entry belongs to a study of identical twins. V shed 5 bases and J shed 1 base, with 12 bases lying between them. The CDR3 contains 15 residues. Germline V CDR1 and CDR2: SGHRS, YFSETQ. TCRdb re-called the 5' RACE reads with MiXCR, one entry per CDR3 protein. The data show approximately 500,000 distinct CDR3 sequences, approximately 25% seen once. These same data were also listed under a study on T cells expressing NK-cell markers.

The chain couples TRBV5-1 to TRBJ2-2; maybe TRBD2 (6 bases). This sequence originates from a woman under 30 in good health. The specimen sequenced was CD4+ T cells sorted from blood. The CDR3 protein is CASSSGSWNTGELFF. CDR3 bases: TGCGCCAGCAGTTCCGGGAGTTGGAACACCGGGGAGCTGTTTTTT. The variable domain in full, completed from reference TRBV5-1 and TRBJ2-2, reads KAGVTQTPRYLIKTRGQQVTLSCSPISGHRSVSWYQQTPGQGLQFLFEYFSETQRNKGNFPGRFSGRQFSNSRSEMNVSTLELGDSALYLCASSSGSWNTGELFFGEGSRLTVL.